This record covers a single TCR beta chain. Its specific antigen is unknown. It has no much larger one-base neighbor in the sample; base qualities were not kept. Deletion took 6 bases off V and 2 bases off J, with a span of 7 bases between the germline ends. The CDR3, cysteine through phenylalanine, is 12 amino acids long. CDR3 DNA only is kept here, 36 bases in frame from base 1. The germline V gene (reference sequence) supplies CDR1 LNHNV and CDR2 YYDKDF. Donors were 39 systemically healthy Caucasian individuals from Russia aged 6 to 90 years. About 10 milliliters of peripheral blood were collected from each donor into EDTA-treated Vacutainer tubes. PBMCs were isolated by Ficoll-Paque density-gradient centrifugation, with at least 6 million obtained per sample. Trizol reagent was used to extract total RNA from PBMCs, with at least 6 micrograms per sample. The percentages of naive CD45RAhigh/CD27high T cells were determined by flow cytometry on a PBMC aliquot from every donor.

The record originates from a study of blood T cells in healthy people across ages (dated by TCRdb to about 2015). Regarding the complete study: In model experiments, roughly one uniquely barcoded TCR beta cDNA molecule per two T cells was captured by template switching. Age-related changes in TCR beta repertoire diversity were measured in the study by deep sequencing normalized with unique cDNA molecular identifiers. Using the same blood draw, the study looked at two additional independent replicas of 1 million unique cDNA reads for two donors, one aged 18 to 29 and the other aged 80 or older. To avoid experimental bias, donors of different ages were spread randomly across the sequencing lanes. The donors were split into four age groups: young (average about 15 years), middle-aged (39), aged (over 55) and long-lived (roughly 77). Paper-wide results and their limitations: The long-lived group showed more naive CD4+ T cells, fewer expanded clones and increased TCR diversity than the aged group, suggesting age selection. Observed TCR beta diversity correlated strongly with the percentage of naive T cells measured by flow cytometry. Estimates of total diversity based on one million sequenced T cells were regarded as lower bounds and as underestimates. Conclusive comparison of naive and antigen-experienced compartments was prevented by the profiling of bulk unsorted PBMCs. Donor CMV infection status was unknown, potentially confounding age-related changes in expanded clonotypes. As age increased, observed TCR beta diversity per million T cells dropped in a roughly linear way, and a significant reduction was already evident by age 40.

Library preparation employed 5' RACE. Sequencing took place on an Illumina HiSeq 2500. A second about 6 to 11 cycle PCR used a sample-barcoded 5' primer and a J-beta primer mix. A template-switch 5' adaptor carrying 12 random nucleotides introduced a unique molecular identifier onto each TCR beta cDNA molecule. Each sample yielded at least 3 million CDR3-containing paired-end reads. First-strand cDNA synthesis was performed from all RNA using the Mint cDNA synthesis kit, with priming by a TRBC-specific oligonucleotide. All cDNA was treated with uracil-DNA glycosylase and then went through a first 18-cycle PCR with the universal primers M1SS and BC2_uni_R. The authors' analysis ran thus. Normalization of each sample was performed by random selection of 1 million high-quality reads, each carrying a distinct molecular identifier. Instead of being binned into consensus sequences, reads with shared molecular identifiers were discarded. MiTCR, with a Q25 quality threshold and the strictest error-elimination algorithm, was used for CDR3 identification, clonotype clustering and error correction. A nonparametric unseen species model using Euler transformation provided a lower-bound estimate of total TCR beta diversity. In-frame beta chains were kept once TCRdb had trimmed the public reads at Q25 with fastp and called clones with MiXCR. All rows with the same CDR3 protein become a single entry with the most common DNA and genes. In this record, the V and J calls reflect TCRdb's handling and not the investigators' own analysis. The sample data list about 1,400,000 distinct CDR3 sequences, and approximately 63% of these were observed just once. Over 5.5% of the sample rests with the top ten.

This clonotype was sampled from a man between 18 and 35 years old in good health. Here the chain combines TRBV15 and TRBJ1-1, and possibly TRBD1, on 5 matching bases. The sample consisted of blood. The CDR3 region reads CATRTVNTEAFF. The DNA sequence is given as TGTGCCACCAGGACAGTCAACACTGAAGCTTTCTTT.